These 2 T cell receptor beta chains came from one sample sequenced in a study of T cell clonality in common variable immunodeficiency. Findings and limits, study-wide: Reportedly, TCR beta sequences from common variable immunodeficiency showed fewer deletions and N-nucleotide insertions.

Clones were sequenced by immunoSEQ multiplex PCR, and TCRdb holds only the in-frame ones, with some missing. Recorded here are about 32,000 clones, none singletons. The antigens these receptors bind are not known. The sequenced material came from peripheral blood mononuclear cells. Source of these receptors: a human donor with common variable immunodeficiency.

As concerns this clone: The missing CDR3 end, 3 residues past where the read stops, is filled in from the germline J gene. This rearrangement joins TRBV18 to TRBJ2-7; D gene uncertain. CDR3 size: 13 residues. Trimming stripped 2 bases from V and 6 bases from J, with 11 bases between. Per the germline V gene, CDR1 is KGHSH and CDR2 is LQKENI. CDR3 DNA, as far as it was read: TGTGCCAGCTCACCAAGTAGTAGTGGCGAG. Protein: CASSPSSSGE. The complete CDR3 protein is CASSPSSSGEQYF.

Remarks on this clone: The CDR3 is cut off 3 residues early in the read; its end comes from the germline J gene. The rearrangement uses TRBV5-1 and TRBJ2-5, with TRBD2 matching over 14 bases. The germline gives CDR1 SGHRS, CDR2 YFSETQ. Germline trimming cut 4 bases from V and 4 bases from J; bases unmatched to any gene: 12. The CDR3 loop spans 18 amino acids. The CDR3 loop is CASSRPGTSGGGGETQYF. The covered CDR3 bases are TGCGCCAGCAGCCGTCCCGGGACTAGCGGGGGAGGAGGAGAGACC.